The text below deals with one TCR beta chain. Antigen: not known. Data came from immunoSEQ multiplex PCR; TCRdb stores just in-frame clones and leaves some out. Among 140,000 or so clones listed, roughly nine tenths were seen once. CDR1 SGHVS and CDR2 FQNEAQ come from the germline V gene. This CDR3 has 17 residues. The ends lost 5 bases at V and 4 bases at J; junction bases unmatched: 12. This sample is part of a study of cytomegalovirus exposure and HLA in healthy donors. Overall study results and limits: Rarity held for most TCR sequences, but there were some public TCRs that occurred in many donors. 164 TCR beta chains were listed as cytomegalovirus-associated.

The source of this sequence is a woman in her late teens or twenties in good health and CMV-seropositive. The chain uses TRBV7-8 and TRBJ1-3; 9 bases map to TRBD1. Sequenced sample: PBMCs. CDR3 loop: CASSAPGTGTSGNTIYF. The CDR3, as DNA: TGTGCCAGCAGCGCCCCGGGGACAGGGACGAGCGGAAACACCATATATTTT.